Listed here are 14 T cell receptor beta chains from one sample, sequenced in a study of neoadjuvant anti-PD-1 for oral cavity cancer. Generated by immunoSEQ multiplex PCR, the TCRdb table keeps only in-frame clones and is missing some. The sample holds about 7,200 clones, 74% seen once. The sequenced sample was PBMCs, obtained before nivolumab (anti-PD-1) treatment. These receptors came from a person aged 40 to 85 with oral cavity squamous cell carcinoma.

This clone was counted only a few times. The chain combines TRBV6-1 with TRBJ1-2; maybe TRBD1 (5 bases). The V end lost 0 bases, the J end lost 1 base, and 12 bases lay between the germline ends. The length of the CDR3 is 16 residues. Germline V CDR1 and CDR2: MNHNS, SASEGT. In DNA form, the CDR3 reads TGTGCCAGCAGTGAAGCGCCAGGGTCACGTAACTATGGCTACACCTTC. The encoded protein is CASSEAPGSRNYGYTF.

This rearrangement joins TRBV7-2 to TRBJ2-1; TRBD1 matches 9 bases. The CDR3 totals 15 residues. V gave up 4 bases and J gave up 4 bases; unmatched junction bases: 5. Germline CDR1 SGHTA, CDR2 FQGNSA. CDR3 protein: CASSYGQGSYNEQFF. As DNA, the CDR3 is TGTGCCAGCAGCTACGGACAGGGGAGTTACAATGAGCAGTTCTTC.

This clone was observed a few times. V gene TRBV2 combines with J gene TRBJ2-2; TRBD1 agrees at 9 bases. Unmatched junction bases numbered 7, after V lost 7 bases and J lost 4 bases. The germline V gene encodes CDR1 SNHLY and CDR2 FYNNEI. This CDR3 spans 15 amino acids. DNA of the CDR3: TGTGCCAGCATTACCGGGACAGGGACCACCGGGGAGCTGTTTTTT. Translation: CASITGTGTTGELFF.

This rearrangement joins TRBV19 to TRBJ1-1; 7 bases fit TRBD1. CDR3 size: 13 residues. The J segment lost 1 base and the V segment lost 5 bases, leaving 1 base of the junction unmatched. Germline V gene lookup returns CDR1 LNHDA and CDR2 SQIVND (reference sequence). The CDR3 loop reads CASSWTGNTEAFF. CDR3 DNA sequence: TGTGCCAGTAGTTGGACAGGGAACACTGAAGCTTTCTTT.

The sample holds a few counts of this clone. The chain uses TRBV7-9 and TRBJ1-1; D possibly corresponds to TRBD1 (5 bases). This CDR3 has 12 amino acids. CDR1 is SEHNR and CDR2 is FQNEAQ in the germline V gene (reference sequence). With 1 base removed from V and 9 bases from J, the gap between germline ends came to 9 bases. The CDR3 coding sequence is TGTGCCAGCAGCTTAGACGGGGGTAAAGCTTTCTTT. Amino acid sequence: CASSLDGGKAFF.

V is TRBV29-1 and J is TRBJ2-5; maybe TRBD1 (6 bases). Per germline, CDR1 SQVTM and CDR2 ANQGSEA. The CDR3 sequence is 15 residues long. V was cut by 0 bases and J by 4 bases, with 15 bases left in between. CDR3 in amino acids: CSVEDRGRGAETQYF. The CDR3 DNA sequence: TGCAGCGTTGAAGATCGCGGCAGGGGAGCAGAGACCCAGTACTTC.

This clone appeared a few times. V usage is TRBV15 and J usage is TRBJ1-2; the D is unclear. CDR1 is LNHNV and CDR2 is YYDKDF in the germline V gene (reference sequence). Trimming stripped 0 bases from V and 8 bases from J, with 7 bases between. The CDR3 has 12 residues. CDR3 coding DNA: TGTGCCACCAGCAGAGATAATTGGGGCTACACCTTC. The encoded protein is CATSRDNWGYTF.

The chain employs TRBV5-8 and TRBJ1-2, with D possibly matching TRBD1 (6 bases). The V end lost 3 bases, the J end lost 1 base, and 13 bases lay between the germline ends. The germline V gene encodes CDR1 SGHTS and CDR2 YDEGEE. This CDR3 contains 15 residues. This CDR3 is CASSSGGGINYGYTF. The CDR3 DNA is TGTGCCAGCAGCTCTGGAGGGGGGATTAACTATGGCTACACCTTC. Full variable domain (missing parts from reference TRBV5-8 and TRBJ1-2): EAGVTQSPTHLIKTRGQQATLRCSPISGHTSVYWYQQALGLGLQFLLWYDEGEERNRGNFPPRFSGRQFPNYSSELNVNALELEDSALYLCASSSGGGINYGYTFGSGTRLTVV.

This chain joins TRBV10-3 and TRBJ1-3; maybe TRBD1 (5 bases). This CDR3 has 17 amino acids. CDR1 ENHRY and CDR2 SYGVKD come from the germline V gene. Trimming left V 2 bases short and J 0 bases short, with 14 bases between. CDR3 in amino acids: CAISEAREIPSGNTIYF. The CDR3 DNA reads TGTGCCATCAGTGAGGCCAGGGAGATCCCCTCTGGAAACACCATATATTTT.

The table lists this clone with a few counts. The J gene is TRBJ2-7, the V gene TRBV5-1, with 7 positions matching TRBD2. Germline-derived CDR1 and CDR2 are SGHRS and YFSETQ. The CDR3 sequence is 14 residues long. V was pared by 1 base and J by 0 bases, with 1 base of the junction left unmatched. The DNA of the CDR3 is TGCGCCAGCAGCTTGAGCGGGGCCTCCTACGAGCAGTACTTC. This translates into CASSLSGASYEQYF.

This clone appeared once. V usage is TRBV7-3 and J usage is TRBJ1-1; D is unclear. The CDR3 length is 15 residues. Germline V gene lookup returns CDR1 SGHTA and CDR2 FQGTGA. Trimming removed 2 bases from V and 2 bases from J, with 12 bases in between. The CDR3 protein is CASSLSGSGNTEAFF. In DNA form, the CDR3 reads TGTGCCAGCAGCTTATCTGGGTCTGGTAACACTGAAGCTTTCTTT.

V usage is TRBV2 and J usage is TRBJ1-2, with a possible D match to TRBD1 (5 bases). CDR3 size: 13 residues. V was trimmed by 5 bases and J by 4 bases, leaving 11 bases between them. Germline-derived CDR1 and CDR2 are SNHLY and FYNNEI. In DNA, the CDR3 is TGTGCCAGCAGTTTTCTCAGGGTCTATGGCTACACCTTC. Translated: CASSFLRVYGYTF.

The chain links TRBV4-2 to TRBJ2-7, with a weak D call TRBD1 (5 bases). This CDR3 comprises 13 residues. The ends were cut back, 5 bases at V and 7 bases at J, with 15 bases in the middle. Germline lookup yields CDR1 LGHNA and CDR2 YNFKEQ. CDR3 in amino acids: CASSSPGREEQYF. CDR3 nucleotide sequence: TGTGCCAGCAGCTCCCCGGGCAGGGAAGAGCAGTACTTC.

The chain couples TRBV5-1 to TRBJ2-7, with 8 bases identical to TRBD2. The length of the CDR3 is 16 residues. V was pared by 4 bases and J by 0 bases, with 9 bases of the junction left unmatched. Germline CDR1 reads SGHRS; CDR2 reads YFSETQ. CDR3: CASSPRGGPSSYEQYF. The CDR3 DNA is TGCGCCAGCAGCCCTCGCGGGGGGCCGAGCTCCTACGAGCAGTACTTC. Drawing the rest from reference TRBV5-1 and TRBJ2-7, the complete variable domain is KAGVTQTPRYLIKTRGQQVTLSCSPISGHRSVSWYQQTPGQGLQFLFEYFSETQRNKGNFPGRFSGRQFSNSRSEMNVSTLELGDSALYLCASSPRGGPSSYEQYFGPGTRLTVT.